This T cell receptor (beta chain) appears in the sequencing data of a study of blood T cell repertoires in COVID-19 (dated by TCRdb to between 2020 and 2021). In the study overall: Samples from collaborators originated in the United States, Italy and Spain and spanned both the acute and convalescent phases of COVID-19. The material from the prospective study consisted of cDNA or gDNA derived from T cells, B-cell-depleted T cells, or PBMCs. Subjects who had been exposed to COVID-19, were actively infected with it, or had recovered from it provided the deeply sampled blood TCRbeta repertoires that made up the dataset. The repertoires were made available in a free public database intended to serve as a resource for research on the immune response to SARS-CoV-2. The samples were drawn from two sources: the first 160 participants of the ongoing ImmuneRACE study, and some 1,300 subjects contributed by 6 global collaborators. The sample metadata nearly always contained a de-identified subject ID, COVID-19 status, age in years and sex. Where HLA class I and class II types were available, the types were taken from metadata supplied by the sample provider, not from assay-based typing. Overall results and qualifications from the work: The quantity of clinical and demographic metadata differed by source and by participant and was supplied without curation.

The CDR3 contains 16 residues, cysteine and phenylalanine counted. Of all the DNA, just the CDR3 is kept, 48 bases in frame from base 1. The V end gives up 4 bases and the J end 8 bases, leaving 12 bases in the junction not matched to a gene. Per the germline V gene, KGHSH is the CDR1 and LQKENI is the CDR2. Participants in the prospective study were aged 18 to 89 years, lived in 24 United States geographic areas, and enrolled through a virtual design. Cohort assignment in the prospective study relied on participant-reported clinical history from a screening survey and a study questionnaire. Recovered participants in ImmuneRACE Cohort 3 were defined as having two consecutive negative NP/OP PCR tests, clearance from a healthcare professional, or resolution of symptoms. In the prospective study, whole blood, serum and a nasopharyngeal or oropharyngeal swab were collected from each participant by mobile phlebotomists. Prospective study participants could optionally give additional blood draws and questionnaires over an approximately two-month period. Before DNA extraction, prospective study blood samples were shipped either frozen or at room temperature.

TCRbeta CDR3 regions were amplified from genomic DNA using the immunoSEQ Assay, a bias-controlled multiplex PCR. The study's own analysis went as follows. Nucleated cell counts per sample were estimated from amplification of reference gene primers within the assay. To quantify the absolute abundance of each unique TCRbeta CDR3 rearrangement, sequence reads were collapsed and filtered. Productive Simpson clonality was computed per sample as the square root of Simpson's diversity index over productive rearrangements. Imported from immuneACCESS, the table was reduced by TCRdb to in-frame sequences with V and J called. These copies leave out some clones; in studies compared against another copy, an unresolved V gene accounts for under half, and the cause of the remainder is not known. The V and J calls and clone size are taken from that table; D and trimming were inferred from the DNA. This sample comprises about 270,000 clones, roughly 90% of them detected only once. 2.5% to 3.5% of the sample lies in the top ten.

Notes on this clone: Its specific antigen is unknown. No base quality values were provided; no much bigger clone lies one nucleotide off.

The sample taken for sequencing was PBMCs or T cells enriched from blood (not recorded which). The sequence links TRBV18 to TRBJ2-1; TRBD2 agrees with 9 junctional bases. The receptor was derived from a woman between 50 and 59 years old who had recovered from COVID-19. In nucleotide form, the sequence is TGTGCCAGCTCACTCCTGGGGGCTAGCGGGAATGATGAGCAGTTCTTC. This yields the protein CASSLLGASGNDEQFF.